This TCR beta chain is drawn from a study of metastatic and nonmetastatic thyroid tumors. Study-wide context: Patients with malignant and benign thyroid disease provided blood and tumor or nodule tissue, whose repertoires were compared.

Original processing methods: The study took CDR3 differences across clinicopathological groups and made a distant-metastasis classifier for papillary thyroid cancer from them. TCRdb reprocessed the PCR reads via MiXCR. The V and J calls and clone size come from TCRdb's table, not from the authors' own analysis. The sample lists over 15,000 clones, less than 30% seen once, with 10% to 15% in the top ten. This clone has at least ten counts. Antigen: not known. Before thyroid surgery, none of the patients had received any treatment. Study results and limitations: The study reportedly found significantly higher TCR beta diversity in malignant thyroid tumors than benign nodules, in blood and tumor.

The V and J ends lost 11 bases and 6 bases respectively, with 23 bases between them. The CDR3 length is 15 residues. Germline-derived CDR1 and CDR2 are LNHDA and SQIVND (reference sequence). The V and J genes are TRBV19 and TRBJ2-1; possible D gene TRBD2, 6 bases. This TCR derives from a male donor with papillary thyroid cancer or a benign thyroid nodule (not recorded which). Some clones in this sample may be carry-over from other donors' samples. Material: tumor tissue. The CDR3, as DNA: TGTGCCTCACTTTCGGGCGGGACGGCTGGCAATGAGCAGTTCTTC. It yields the protein CASLSGGTAGNEQFF. Full variable domain (rest looked up from reference TRBV19 and TRBJ2-1): DGGITQSPKYLFRKEGQNVTLSCEQNLNHDAMYWYRQDPGQGLRLIYYSQIVNDFQKGDIAEGYSVSREKKESFPLTVTSAQKNPTAFYLCASLSGGTAGNEQFFGPGTRLTVL.